Shown below are 13 T cell receptor beta chains from a single sample sequenced in a study of blood T cell repertoires in COVID-19. Some clones are missing from TCRdb's copy, which holds only in-frame ones; the method was immunoSEQ multiplex PCR. The sample shows a few hundred thousand clones, 80% to 90% of them seen only once. The sequenced sample was PBMCs or T cells enriched from blood (not recorded which). These receptors came from a woman in her fifties or sixties who had recovered from COVID-19.

Remarks on this clone: The same CDR3 is also encoded by other DNA sequences in this sample. The chain is built from TRBV12-3 or TRBV12-4 and TRBJ1-1; D ambiguous. The V end was cut by 5 bases, the J end by 1 base, with 8 bases between. CDR3 length equals 13 residues. CDR3 in amino acids: CASSLRENTEAFF. CDR3 coding DNA: TGTGCCAGCAGTCTGAGGGAGAACACTGAAGCTTTCTTT.

This chain uses TRBV6-1 with TRBJ2-6, with D hard to call. This CDR3 is built from 14 residues. V lost 0 bases and J 4 bases, leaving 4 bases between the germline ends. Germline V gives CDR1 MNHNS, CDR2 SASEGT. In nucleotides, the CDR3 is TGTGCCAGCAGTGAAGCGCGGGGGGCCAACGTCCTGACTTTC. This codes for CASSEARGANVLTF.

The CDR3 is CASSLFGGGATYNEQFF. DNA of the CDR3: TGTGCCAGCAGCTTATTCGGCGGGGGGGCCACCTACAATGAGCAGTTCTTC. The chain couples TRBV11-2 to TRBJ2-1; TRBD2 matches 9 bases. The CDR3 loop spans 17 amino acids. V lost 2 bases and J lost 2; bases outside the gene matches: 7. Germline V gene sequence: CDR1 SGHAT, CDR2 FQNNGV.

This chain connects TRBV3-1 (or the pseudogene TRBV3-2) to TRBJ2-4; 7 nucleotides align to TRBD2. The CDR3 length is 13 residues. Per germline, CDR1 LGHDT and CDR2 YNNKEL (reference sequence). J was trimmed by 9 bases and V by 1 base; bases with no gene match: 3. The CDR3 nucleotides are TGTGCCAGCAGCCAAGGGCGCGGGGGCATTCAGTACTTC. Protein: CASSQGRGGIQYF.

This chain connects TRBV6-1 to TRBJ2-7, with 7 nucleotides matching TRBD2. Germline V gene sequence: CDR1 MNHNS, CDR2 SASEGT. Trimming took 3 bases from V and 6 from J; bases not matched to a gene: 8. The CDR3 loop spans 14 amino acids. In nucleotides, the CDR3 is TGTGCCAGCAGTGAGGCGGGGGTGTTGGGCGAGCAGTACTTC. Translation: CASSEAGVLGEQYF.

The J gene is TRBJ1-6, the V gene TRBV2; D call uncertain. V shed 8 bases and J shed 8 bases, with 16 bases lying between them. The CDR3 is 14 residues long. Germline V gives CDR1 SNHLY, CDR2 FYNNEI. The DNA for the CDR3 is TGTGCCAGCGGGAGACGGCTTGGGGATTCACCCCTCCACTTT. Protein sequence: CASGRRLGDSPLHF.

This rearrangement joins TRBV24-1 to TRBJ2-3; TRBD1 is a possible D gene (6 bases). V was trimmed by 0 bases and J by 4 bases, leaving 13 bases between them. The CDR3 loop spans 16 amino acids. Per germline, CDR1 KGHDR and CDR2 SFDVKD. The CDR3 nucleotides read TGTGCCACCAGTGATTTGAACAGGGATTTATCAGATACGCAGTATTTT. The encoded protein is CATSDLNRDLSDTQYF.

The chain carries TRBV10-3 and TRBJ2-3, with 8 bases lining up with TRBD2. After removal of 5 bases from V and 6 bases from J, the junction contained 13 bases not matched to a gene. Germline values: CDR1 ENHRY, CDR2 SYGVKD. The CDR3 runs to 16 residues. The CDR3 bases are TGTGCCATCAGTTTCAGCGGGGGCCGCCCAGCCGATACGCAGTATTTT. This translates into CAISFSGGRPADTQYF.

The rearrangement links TRBV19 to TRBJ2-3, with 11 bases matching TRBD1. The CDR3 has 16 residues. V was pared by 9 bases and J by 0 bases, with 8 bases of the junction left unmatched. Germline CDR1 is LNHDA and CDR2 is SQIVND (reference sequence). CDR3 loop: CASRDRGSGSTDTQYF. As DNA, the CDR3 is TGTGCCAGCAGGGACAGGGGGAGTGGGAGCACAGATACGCAGTATTTT.

In the case of this clone: The same CDR3 is also encoded by other DNA sequences in this sample. The chain links TRBV10-3 to TRBJ1-5; 7 nucleotides align to TRBD1. Looked up from germline, CDR1 is ENHRY and CDR2 is SYGVKD. Trimming took 6 bases from V and 2 from J; bases not matched to a gene: 1. The CDR3 has 13 residues. The CDR3 loop is CAISDRGNQPQHF. The CDR3 DNA sequence: TGTGCCATCAGCGACAGGGGCAATCAGCCCCAGCATTTT.

The V and J genes are TRBV11-2 and TRBJ2-7, with D tentatively TRBD1 (6 bases). This CDR3 region has 15 residues. Germline V lookup: CDR1 SGHAT, CDR2 FQNNGV. V lost 2 bases and J lost 2, with 13 bases in between. Here the CDR3 reads CASSLSIGQTYEQYF. CDR3 nucleotides: TGTGCCAGCAGCTTATCTATAGGACAGACCTACGAGCAGTACTTC.

In DNA, the CDR3 is TGCGCCAGCAGAAACTCGGGACAGAACTATGGCTACACCTTC. Its translation is CASRNSGQNYGYTF. V and J are TRBV5-1 and TRBJ1-2; TRBD1 matches 7 bases. The length of the CDR3 is 14 residues. CDR1 and CDR2 from the germline V gene are SGHRS and YFSETQ. V lost 5 bases to trimming and J lost 2 bases; unmatched junction nucleotides: 6.

This clone occurred once. The same CDR3 arises from other DNA sequences in this sample as well. The chain carries TRBV27 and TRBJ1-1; possibly TRBD1 for D (5 bases). Trimming pared 5 bases from V and 1 base from J, leaving 8 bases between. Germline assignment: CDR1 MNHEY and CDR2 SMNVEV (reference sequence). The CDR3 is 13 residues long. The CDR3 sequence: CASSKQGNTEAFF. CDR3 DNA: TGTGCCAGCAGTAAGCAGGGGAACACTGAAGCTTTCTTT.